The present T cell receptor (beta chain) was sequenced within a study of shared clonotypes between healthy human individuals. Turning to this clone: A much more abundant neighbour one base away suggests this may be a read error.

Data came from immunoSEQ multiplex PCR; TCRdb stores just in-frame clones and leaves some out. The sample comprises some 530,000 clones, more than 75% of which are singletons, and more than 10% rests with the top ten. The germline V gene encodes CDR1 MNHNS and CDR2 SASEGT. The CDR3 sequence is 13 residues long. The sequence came from a woman aged 40 to 49 in good health. Some clones in this sample may be carry-over from other donors' samples. The material sequenced was PBMCs. The rearrangement links TRBV6-1 to TRBJ2-5, with D perhaps matching TRBD1 or TRBD2 (5 bases each). The CDR3 nucleotides read TGTGTCAGCGGAAGACAGCTGGGGGAGACCCAGTACTTC. Amino acids: CVSGRQLGETQYF.